The 24 T cell receptor beta chains listed next were all sequenced from one sample in a study of early T cells in non-severe SARS-CoV-2 infection. In TCRdb, the 5' RACE reads were re-called with MiXCR into one record per CDR3 protein. The top ten hold roughly 10% of the sample, which has 35,000 to 45,000 distinct CDR3 sequences, 3% to 4% seen once. The sample taken for sequencing was whole blood. The source is an adult who was a healthcare worker with PCR-confirmed SARS-CoV-2 infection or an uninfected control (not recorded which).

This clonotype showed up many times. The V call is TRBV28, the J call TRBJ1-3; 7 bases are a match to TRBD1. Per germline, CDR1 MDHEN and CDR2 SYDVKM. Unmatched junction bases numbered 7, after V lost 6 bases and J lost 5 bases. The CDR3 spans 14 residues. The DNA for the CDR3 is TGTGCCAGCAGATTCGACAGGGCGCGAAACACCATATATTTT. Translation: CASRFDRARNTIYF.

In its sample, this clonotype was seen a few times. The CDR3, as DNA: TGTGCCAGCAGTCGTGGACAGGGCGGGCGGGTTAACACCGGGGAGCTGTTTTTT. It is translated as CASSRGQGGRVNTGELFF. The chain uses TRBV28 and TRBJ2-2; 8 bases map to TRBD1. Trimming took 5 bases from V and 2 from J; bases not matched to a gene: 13. Germline CDR1 reads MDHEN; CDR2 reads SYDVKM. The CDR3 consists of 18 residues. Full variable domain (missing parts from reference TRBV28 and TRBJ2-2): DVKVTQSSRYLVKRTGEKVFLECVQDMDHENMFWYRQDPGLGLRLIYFSYDVKMKEKGDIPEGYSVSREKKERFSLILESASTNQTSMYLCASSRGQGGRVNTGELFFGEGSRLTVL.

The chain recombines TRBV12-3 or TRBV12-4 with TRBJ1-4; 7 positions agree with TRBD1. V shed 2 bases, J shed 5 bases, and the junction held 5 bases outside the gene matches. This CDR3 region has 15 residues. This chain's CDR3 is CASSLHGTENEKLFF. The CDR3 coding sequence is TGTGCCAGCAGTTTACACGGGACAGAAAATGAAAAACTGTTTTTT.

The gene calls are TRBV6-5 and TRBJ1-5; no clear D gene. The CDR3 has 12 residues. With 5 bases removed from V and 2 bases from J, the gap between germline ends came to 4 bases. The germline CDR1 and CDR2 sequences are MNHEY and SVGAGI. CDR3 loop: CASSTGNQPQHF. In nucleotides, the CDR3 is TGTGCCAGCAGTACTGGCAATCAGCCCCAGCATTTT.

In this sample, this clonotype turned up many times. This chain joins TRBV29-1 and TRBJ2-5, with 8 bases identical to TRBD1. V lost 8 bases and J lost 3; bases outside the gene matches: 14. This CDR3 spans 15 amino acids. CDR1 is SQVTM and CDR2 is ANQGSEA in the germline V gene. The CDR3 DNA follows: TGCAGCTCACGACACGGGACAGGACCCAAAGAGACCCAGTACTTC. As protein: CSSRHGTGPKETQYF.

This clonotype was found a few times. The rearrangement joins TRBV4-2 to TRBJ2-7, with 9 bases lining up with TRBD1. This CDR3 has 14 amino acids. In germline, CDR1 is LGHNA, CDR2 YNFKEQ. V lost 0 bases to trimming and J lost 5 bases; unmatched junction nucleotides: 2. CDR3 nucleotide sequence: TGTGCCAGCAGCCAAGAAGGGGACAGGGACGAGCAGTACTTC. This translates into CASSQEGDRDEQYF.

In its sample, this clonotype was seen many times. The V gene is TRBV12-3 or TRBV12-4, the J gene TRBJ1-1; D gene uncertain. V shed 6 bases and J shed 10 bases, with 12 bases lying between them. The CDR3 covers 11 residues. CDR3 protein: CASSSDLRAFF. The CDR3 DNA reads as TGTGCCAGCAGCTCCGACTTGCGAGCTTTCTTT.

This clonotype was observed a handful of times. The genes are TRBV10-3 and TRBJ2-3, with D tentatively TRBD1 (5 bases). The CDR3 spans 13 residues. Germline loops: CDR1 ENHRY, CDR2 SYGVKD. Trimming took off 6 bases at V and 0 bases at J, with 7 bases between the two ends. CDR3 protein: CAIRGPSTDTQYF. CDR3 coding DNA: TGTGCCATCAGGGGGCCTAGCACAGATACGCAGTATTTT.

This clonotype was seen at least ten times. This chain uses TRBV19 with TRBJ2-2; D unresolved. Per the germline V gene, CDR1 is LNHDA and CDR2 is SQIVND (reference sequence). Trimming cost V 2 bases and J 9 bases, with 10 bases left between them. The CDR3 length is 13 residues. CDR3 residues: CASSITLSRELFF. CDR3 in DNA: TGTGCCAGTAGTATAACGTTATCCCGGGAGCTGTTTTTT.

The table lists this clonotype with many counts. The V call is TRBV29-1, the J call TRBJ2-1, with D perhaps TRBD1 (6 bases). Trimming left V 7 bases short and J 4 bases short, with 11 bases between. The CDR3 loop spans 12 amino acids. Germline lookup yields CDR1 SQVTM and CDR2 ANQGSEA. The CDR3 region is CSDRASYNEQFF. In DNA, the CDR3 is TGCAGCGACAGGGCTTCGTACAATGAGCAGTTCTTC.

Many counts were recorded for this clonotype. The chain recombines TRBV18 with TRBJ2-5; D gene uncertain. V lost 5 bases, J lost 0 bases, and 1 base lay in between. This CDR3 has 11 amino acids. Germline V gives CDR1 KGHSH, CDR2 LQKENI. CDR3 residues: CASSYQETQYF. CDR3 in DNA: TGTGCCAGCTCATACCAAGAGACCCAGTACTTC.

This clonotype has at least ten counts. CDR3 nucleotides: TGTGCCAGCAGCTTAACCCGAAGCACAGATACGCAGTATTTT. Amino acid sequence: CASSLTRSTDTQYF. J is TRBJ2-3 and V is TRBV7-2; D is ambiguous. V lost 2 bases and J 0 bases, leaving 6 bases between the germline ends. The germline gives CDR1 SGHTA, CDR2 FQGNSA. CDR3 length equals 14 residues.

The chain couples TRBV12-3 or TRBV12-4 to TRBJ1-5; no clear D. V lost 3 bases and J lost 5, with 11 bases in between. CDR3 length: 14 residues. CDR3 in DNA: TGTGCCAGCAGTTTGGGTCAGCCGTATCAGCCCCAGCATTTT. Residues: CASSLGQPYQPQHF.

This clonotype was seen more than once but under ten times. The chain is built from TRBV27 and TRBJ1-1; D not resolved. The ends were cut back, 2 bases at V and 11 bases at J, with 15 bases in the middle. This CDR3 has 13 amino acids. CDR1 is MNHEY and CDR2 is SMNVEV in the germline V gene (reference sequence). The CDR3 DNA reads as TGTGCCAGCAGTTTAGAGGTTGGTCACGCGGCTTTCTTT. Protein: CASSLEVGHAAFF.

This chain joins TRBV7-3 and TRBJ1-2; a possible D gene is TRBD1 (5 bases). Germline V gene lookup returns CDR1 SGHTA and CDR2 FQGTGA. Trimming removed 4 bases at V and 2 bases at J, with 8 bases between. The CDR3 sequence is 13 residues long. CDR3 protein: CASSSGPNYGYTF. CDR3 coding DNA: TGTGCCAGCAGCTCGGGACCAAACTATGGCTACACCTTC.

This clonotype was observed many times. The rearrangement links TRBV6-4 to TRBJ2-3, with D perhaps matching TRBD1 or TRBD2 (6 bases each). CDR3 length equals 14 residues. Trimming stripped 5 bases from V and 4 bases from J, with 13 bases between. Germline CDR1 is MRHNA and CDR2 is SNTAGT. The CDR3 sequence is CASSRSGEADTQYF. The CDR3 nucleotides are TGTGCCAGCAGTCGGTCAGGGGAGGCAGATACGCAGTATTTT.

This clonotype was counted many times. The chain uses TRBV6-5 and TRBJ1-2; D unclear. Trimming shortened V by 5 bases and J by 0 bases, and 19 bases separated the two germline ends. CDR1 is MNHEY, CDR2 SVGAGI, per germline. The CDR3 has 17 residues. CDR3 DNA sequence: TGTGCCAGCAGTCGATTTTCATCGACATCTGCTAACTATGGCTACACCTTC. It specifies CASSRFSSTSANYGYTF.

This clonotype was seen many times. The rearrangement uses TRBV29-1 and TRBJ2-5; D gene ambiguous. Trimming cost V 6 bases and J 1 base, with 12 bases left between them. The CDR3 covers 13 residues. Germline CDR1 and CDR2: SQVTM and ANQGSEA. The CDR3 nucleotides read TGCAGCGTGGAACTAAACCCCCAAGAGACCCAGTACTTC. Protein sequence: CSVELNPQETQYF.

This clonotype was observed many times. This chain links TRBV28 with TRBJ2-1; perhaps TRBD1 as D (6 bases). V was pared by 3 bases and J by 10 bases, with 13 bases between. This CDR3 comprises 13 residues. Germline V gene lookup returns CDR1 MDHEN and CDR2 SYDVKM. CDR3: CASSFSQGYEQFF. The CDR3 nucleotides are TGTGCCAGCAGTTTCTCCCAGGGGTACGAGCAGTTCTTC.

There are many counts of this clonotype. The CDR3 DNA follows: TGTGCTAGTGGTCTGGGGGACACCGGGGAGCTGTTTTTT. Translated, it gives CASGLGDTGELFF. V is TRBV12-5 and J is TRBJ2-2; D could derive from TRBD1 or TRBD2 (5 bases each). Trimming shortened V by 5 bases and J by 3 bases, and 7 bases separated the two germline ends. Germline CDR1 reads LGHNT; CDR2 reads FRNRAP. The CDR3 contains 13 residues.

This clonotype was recorded a few times. V gene TRBV5-1 combines with J gene TRBJ2-5, with D possibly matching TRBD1 (7 bases). Trimming removed 0 bases from V and 9 bases from J, with 15 bases in between. The CDR3 has 14 residues. Germline CDR1 SGHRS, CDR2 YFSETQ. CDR3 region: CASSLVSTGEAQYF. CDR3 DNA sequence: TGCGCCAGCAGCTTGGTATCCACAGGGGAGGCCCAGTACTTC.

At least ten counts were recorded for this clonotype. The chain couples TRBV4-2 to TRBJ2-5; 8 bases line up with TRBD2. The ends lost 5 bases at V and 5 bases at J; junction bases unmatched: 10. The length of the CDR3 is 15 residues. CDR1 and CDR2 (germline): LGHNA, YNFKEQ. The CDR3 sequence: CASSRTGLEGETQYF. The DNA for the CDR3 is TGTGCCAGCAGCAGAACGGGACTAGAGGGGGAGACCCAGTACTTC.

In this sample, this clonotype turned up many times. The chain links TRBV12-3 or TRBV12-4 to TRBJ1-4; D is ambiguous. V lost 2 bases and J 7 bases, leaving 14 bases between the germline ends. The CDR3 sequence is 15 residues long. CDR3 bases: TGTGCCAGCAGTTTACGGAGAGGGATGTCTGAAAAACTGTTTTTT. It encodes CASSLRRGMSEKLFF.

This clonotype was observed many times. The genes are TRBV29-1 and TRBJ1-3, with D perhaps TRBD1 (5 bases). Trimming took 4 bases from V and 8 from J, leaving 12 bases between them. The CDR3 loop spans 12 amino acids. Germline V CDR1 and CDR2: SQVTM, ANQGSEA. The CDR3 DNA reads as TGCAGCGTTGGTTCGGGGGAAGACACCATATATTTT. It codes for CSVGSGEDTIYF.